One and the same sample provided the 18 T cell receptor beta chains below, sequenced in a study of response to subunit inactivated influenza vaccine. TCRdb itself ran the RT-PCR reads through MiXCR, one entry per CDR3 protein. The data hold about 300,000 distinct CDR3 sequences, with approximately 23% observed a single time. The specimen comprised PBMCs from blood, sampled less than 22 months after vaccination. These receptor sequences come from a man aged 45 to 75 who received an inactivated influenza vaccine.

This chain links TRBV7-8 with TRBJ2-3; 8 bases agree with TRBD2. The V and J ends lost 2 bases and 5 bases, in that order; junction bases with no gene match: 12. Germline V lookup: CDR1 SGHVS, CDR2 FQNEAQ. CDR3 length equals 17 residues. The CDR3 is CASSLRWVAGFGDTQYF. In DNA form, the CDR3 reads TGTGCCAGCAGCTTACGTTGGGTAGCGGGGTTTGGAGATACGCAGTATTTT.

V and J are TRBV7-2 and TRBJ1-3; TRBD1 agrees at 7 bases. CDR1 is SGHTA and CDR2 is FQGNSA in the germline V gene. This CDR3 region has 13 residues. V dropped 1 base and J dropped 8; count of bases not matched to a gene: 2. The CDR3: CASSLVRGDTIYF. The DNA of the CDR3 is TGTGCCAGCAGCTTAGTCAGGGGGGACACCATATATTTT.

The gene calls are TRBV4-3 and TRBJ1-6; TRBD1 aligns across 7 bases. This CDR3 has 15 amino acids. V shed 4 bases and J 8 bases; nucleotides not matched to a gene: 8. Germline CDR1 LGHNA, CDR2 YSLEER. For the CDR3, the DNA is TGCGCCAGCAGCCGGAAGACAGGGTCGGATTCACCCCTCCACTTT. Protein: CASSRKTGSDSPLHF.

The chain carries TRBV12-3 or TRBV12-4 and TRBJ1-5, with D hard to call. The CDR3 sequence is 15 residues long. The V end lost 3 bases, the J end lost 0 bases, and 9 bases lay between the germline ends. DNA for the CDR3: TGTGCCAGCAGTTTGAGCCAGCTTAGCAATCAGCCCCAGCATTTT. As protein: CASSLSQLSNQPQHF.

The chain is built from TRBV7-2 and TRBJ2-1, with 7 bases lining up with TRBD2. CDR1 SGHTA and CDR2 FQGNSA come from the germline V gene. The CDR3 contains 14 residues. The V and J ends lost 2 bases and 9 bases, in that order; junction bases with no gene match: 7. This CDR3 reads CASSLRREGSEQFF. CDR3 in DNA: TGTGCCAGCAGCTTACGCAGGGAGGGAAGTGAGCAGTTCTTC.

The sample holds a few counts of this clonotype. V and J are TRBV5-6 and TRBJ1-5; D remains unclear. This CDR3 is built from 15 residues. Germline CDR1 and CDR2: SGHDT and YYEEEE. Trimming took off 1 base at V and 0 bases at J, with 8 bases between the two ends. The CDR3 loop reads CASSLSSNSNQPQHF. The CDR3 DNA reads TGTGCCAGCAGCTTGTCGAGCAATAGCAATCAGCCCCAGCATTTT.

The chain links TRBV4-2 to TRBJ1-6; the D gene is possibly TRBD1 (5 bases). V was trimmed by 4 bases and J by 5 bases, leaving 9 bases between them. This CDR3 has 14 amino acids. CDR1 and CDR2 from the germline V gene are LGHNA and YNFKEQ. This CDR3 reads CASSLSTDNSPLHF. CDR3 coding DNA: TGTGCCAGCAGCCTGTCGACAGATAATTCACCCCTCCACTTT.

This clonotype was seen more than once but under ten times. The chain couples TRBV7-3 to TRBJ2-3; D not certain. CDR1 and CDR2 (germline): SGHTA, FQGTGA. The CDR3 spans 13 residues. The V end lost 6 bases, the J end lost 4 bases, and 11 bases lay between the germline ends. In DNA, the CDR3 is TGTGCCAGCAGTCAAGACCCGGCAGATACGCAGTATTTT. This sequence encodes CASSQDPADTQYF.

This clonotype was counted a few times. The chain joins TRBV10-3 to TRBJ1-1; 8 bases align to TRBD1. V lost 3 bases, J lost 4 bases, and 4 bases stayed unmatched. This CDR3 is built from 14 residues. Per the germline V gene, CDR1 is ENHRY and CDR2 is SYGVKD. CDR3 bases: TGTGCCATCAGTGACGCGACAGGGGCCACTGAAGCTTTCTTT. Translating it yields CAISDATGATEAFF.

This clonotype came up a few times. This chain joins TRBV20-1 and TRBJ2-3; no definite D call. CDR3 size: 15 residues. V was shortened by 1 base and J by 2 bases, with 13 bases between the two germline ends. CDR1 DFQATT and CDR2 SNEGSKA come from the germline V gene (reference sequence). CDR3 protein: CSARVMGRNTDTQYF. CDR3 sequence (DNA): TGCAGTGCTAGAGTTATGGGCCGCAACACAGATACGCAGTATTTT.

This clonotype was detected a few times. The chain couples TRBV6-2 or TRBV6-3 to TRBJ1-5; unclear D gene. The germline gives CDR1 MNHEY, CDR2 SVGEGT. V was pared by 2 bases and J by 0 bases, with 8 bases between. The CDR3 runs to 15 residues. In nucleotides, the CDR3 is TGTGCCAGCAGTTACCGGATCGATAGCAATCAGCCCCAGCATTTT. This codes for CASSYRIDSNQPQHF.

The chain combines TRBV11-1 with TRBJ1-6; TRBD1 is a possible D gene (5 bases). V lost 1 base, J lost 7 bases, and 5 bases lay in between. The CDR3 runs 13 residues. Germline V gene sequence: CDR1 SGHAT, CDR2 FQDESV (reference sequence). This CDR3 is CASSLGQNSPLHF. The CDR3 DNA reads TGTGCCAGCAGCTTAGGACAGAATTCACCCCTCCACTTT. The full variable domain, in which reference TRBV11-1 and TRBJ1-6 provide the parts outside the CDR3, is EAEVAQSPRYKITEKSQAVAFWCDPISGHATLYWYRQILGQGPELLVQFQDESVVDDSQLPKDRFSAERLKGVDSTLKIQPAELGDSAMYLCASSLGQNSPLHFGNGTRLTVT.

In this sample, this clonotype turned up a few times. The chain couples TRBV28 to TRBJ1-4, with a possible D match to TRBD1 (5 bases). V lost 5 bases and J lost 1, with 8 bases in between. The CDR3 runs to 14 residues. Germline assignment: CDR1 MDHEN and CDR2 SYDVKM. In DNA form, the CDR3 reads TGTGCCAGCAGTCCCACAGGAACTAATGAAAAACTGTTTTTT. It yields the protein CASSPTGTNEKLFF.

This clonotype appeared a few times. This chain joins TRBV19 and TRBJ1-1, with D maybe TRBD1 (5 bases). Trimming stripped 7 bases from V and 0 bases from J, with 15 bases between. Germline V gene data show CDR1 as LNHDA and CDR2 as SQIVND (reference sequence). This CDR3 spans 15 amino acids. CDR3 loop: CASTIGGRVNTEAFF. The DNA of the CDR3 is TGTGCCAGTACCATCGGGGGTCGGGTGAACACTGAAGCTTTCTTT.

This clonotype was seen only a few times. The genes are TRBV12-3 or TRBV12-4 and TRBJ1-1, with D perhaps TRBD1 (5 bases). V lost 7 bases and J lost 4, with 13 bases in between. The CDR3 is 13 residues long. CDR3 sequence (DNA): TGTGCCAGCACCGCAAGGGGCGGCACTGAAGCTTTCTTT. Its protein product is CASTARGGTEAFF.

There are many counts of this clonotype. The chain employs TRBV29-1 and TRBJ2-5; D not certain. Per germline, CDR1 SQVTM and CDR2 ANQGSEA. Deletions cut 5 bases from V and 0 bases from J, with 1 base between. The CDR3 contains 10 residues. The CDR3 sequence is CSVHQETQYF. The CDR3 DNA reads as TGCAGCGTTCACCAAGAGACCCAGTACTTC.

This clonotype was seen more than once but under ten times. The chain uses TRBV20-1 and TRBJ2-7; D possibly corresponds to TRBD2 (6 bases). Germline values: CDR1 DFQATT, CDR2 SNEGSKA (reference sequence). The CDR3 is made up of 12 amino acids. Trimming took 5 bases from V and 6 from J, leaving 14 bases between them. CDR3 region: CSASPQRAEQYF. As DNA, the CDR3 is TGCAGTGCTTCCCCCCAGCGGGCCGAGCAGTACTTC.

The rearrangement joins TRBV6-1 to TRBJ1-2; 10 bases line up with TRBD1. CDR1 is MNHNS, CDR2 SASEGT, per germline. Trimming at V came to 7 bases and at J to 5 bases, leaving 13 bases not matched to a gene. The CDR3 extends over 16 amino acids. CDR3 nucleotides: TGTGCCAGCACCGCCCGGGACAGGGGTCGTGGGTATGGCTACACCTTC. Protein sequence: CASTARDRGRGYGYTF.